These T cell receptor beta chains were read from a single sample in a study of cytomegalovirus exposure and HLA in healthy donors. Repertoires were generated with immunoSEQ multiplex PCR, while TCRdb's copy carries only in-frame clones and drops some. This sample's clone table lists around 210,000 clones. Specimen: PBMCs. The receptors shown here come from a girl aged 2 to 9 in good health and CMV-seropositive. CDR3s include the opening cysteine and the closing phenylalanine or tryptophan. The D gene is left open where the match is weak.

TRBV13	TRBD2	TRBJ2-5	CASSLGTASGSQLSGQETQYF	TGTGCCAGCAGCTTAGGAACGGCTAGCGGGAGTCAATTGTCCGGCCAAGAGACCCAGTACTTC
TRBV13	-	TRBJ1-1	CASSLGQGNTEAFF	TGTGCCAGCAGCTTAGGACAGGGGAACACTGAAGCTTTCTTT
TRBV5-4	TRBD2	TRBJ2-3	CASSLRGGRAWDTQYF	TGTGCCAGCAGCCTAAGGGGCGGGAGGGCCTGGGATACGCAGTATTTT
TRBV15	-	TRBJ1-5	CATSREGRAYQPQHF	TGTGCCACCAGCAGAGAAGGCAGGGCGTATCAGCCCCAGCATTTT
TRBV28	TRBD1	TRBJ1-2	CASRRTGEGGYTF	TGTGCCAGCAGGCGGACAGGGGAGGGCGGCTACACCTTC
TRBV4-2	TRBD2	TRBJ2-1	CASSTLAGGTDEQFF	TGTGCCAGCAGCACGCTAGCGGGAGGAACGGATGAGCAGTTCTTC
TRBV27	TRBD2	TRBJ2-5	CASSSSGLAGGFRETQYF	TGTGCCAGCAGTTCCTCGGGACTAGCGGGGGGGTTTCGGGAGACCCAGTACTTC
TRBV27	-	TRBJ2-7	CASGPGTYEQYF	TGTGCCAGCGGGCCCGGGACCTACGAGCAGTACTTC
TRBV11-2	-	TRBJ1-2	CASSLVRGGGYTF	TGTGCCAGCAGCTTAGTCCGAGGTGGTGGCTACACCTTC
TRBV28	-	TRBJ2-1	CASSLGAGHGEQFF	TGTGCCAGCAGTTTAGGGGCAGGGCACGGTGAGCAGTTCTTC
TRBV15	-	TRBJ1-5	CATSTRGNQPQHF	TGTGCCACCAGCACCAGAGGGAATCAGCCCCAGCATTTT
TRBV6-1	TRBD2	TRBJ2-1	CASTGGSRSGEQFF	TGTGCCAGCACAGGCGGGAGTAGGTCGGGTGAGCAGTTCTTC
TRBV14	-	TRBJ2-2	CASSQPQTTPNTGELFF	TGTGCCAGCAGCCAACCCCAAACTACCCCGAACACCGGGGAGCTGTTTTTT
TRBV27	-	TRBJ2-7	CASRLDSSYEQYF	TGTGCCAGCAGATTGGACAGCAGCTACGAGCAGTACTTC
TRBV5-1	-	TRBJ1-2	CASSYGVGRAVDGYTF	TGCGCCAGCAGCTATGGGGTTGGCAGGGCTGTCGACGGCTACACCTTC
TRBV10-1	TRBD2	TRBJ2-1	CASSGGSGYNEQFF	TGCGCCAGCAGTGGCGGGAGCGGCTACAATGAGCAGTTCTTC
TRBV5-1	TRBD2	TRBJ2-2	CASSTGLAGGPTGELFF	TGCGCCAGCAGCACCGGACTAGCGGGAGGCCCCACCGGGGAGCTGTTTTTT
TRBV11-2	TRBD1	TRBJ1-2	CASSRGDSNYGYTF	TGTGCCAGCAGCAGAGGGGACAGCAACTATGGCTACACCTTC
TRBV7-9	TRBD2	TRBJ2-1	CASSFGTSGRNEQFF	TGTGCCAGCAGCTTTGGGACTAGCGGGAGGAATGAGCAGTTCTTC
TRBV27	TRBD2	TRBJ2-5	CASRPGLAGGETQYF	TGTGCCAGCAGGCCGGGACTAGCGGGAGGAGAGACCCAGTACTTC
TRBV5-5	TRBD1	TRBJ2-1	CASSYEFTGGGEQFF	TGTGCCAGCAGCTACGAATTCACAGGGGGCGGCGAGCAGTTCTTC
TRBV5-4	TRBD1	TRBJ1-2	CASSLQGAQAEGYTF	TGTGCCAGCAGCTTACAGGGGGCGCAAGCGGAAGGCTACACCTTC
TRBV27	TRBD1	TRBJ2-7	CASSWGQGAREQYF	TGTGCCAGCAGTTGGGGACAGGGGGCGCGGGAGCAGTACTTC
TRBV5-1	-	TRBJ2-7	CASSAGLGIYEQYF	TGCGCCAGCAGCGCTGGACTTGGAATCTACGAGCAGTACTTC
TRBV28	-	TRBJ2-1	CASSDVLAPSSYNEQFF	TGTGCCAGCAGCGACGTACTAGCCCCGAGCTCCTACAATGAGCAGTTCTTC
TRBV9	TRBD2	TRBJ2-3	CASSVDIGASGSGDTQYF	TGTGCCAGCAGCGTAGATATCGGGGCTAGCGGGAGTGGGGATACGCAGTATTTT
TRBV7-9	TRBD1	TRBJ1-4	CASSSTGITLYSTNEKLFF	TGTGCCAGCAGCTCGACAGGGATCACCCTTTACTCAACTAATGAAAAACTGTTTTTT
TRBV5-4	-	TRBJ2-7	CASSPSIIAGEQYF	TGTGCCAGCAGCCCCTCGATCATCGCGGGCGAGCAGTACTTC
TRBV27	TRBD1	TRBJ1-2	CASSPDRIANYGYTF	TGTGCCAGCAGCCCGGACAGGATAGCTAACTATGGCTACACCTTC
TRBV11-2	-	TRBJ1-3	CASSQDRDHTIYF	TGTGCCAGCAGCCAGGACAGAGACCACACCATATATTTT
TRBV29-1	TRBD2	TRBJ2-6	CSVDSPPGLAGPRGGANVLTF	TGCAGCGTCGATAGCCCGCCGGGACTAGCGGGACCGAGGGGCGGGGCCAACGTCCTGACTTTC
TRBV4-2	-	TRBJ1-1	CASSQGTGYPEAFF	TGTGCCAGCAGCCAAGGTACGGGATACCCTGAAGCTTTCTTT
TRBV19	-	TRBJ2-7	CASSIVWTISYEQYF	TGTGCCAGTAGTATAGTATGGACAATCTCCTACGAGCAGTACTTC
TRBV5-1	-	TRBJ2-3	CASSLAQGSTDTQYF	TGCGCCAGCAGCTTGGCCCAGGGGAGCACAGATACGCAGTATTTT
TRBV27	TRBD1	TRBJ1-4	CASSSVTGGGGADVGATNEKLFF	TGTGCCAGCAGTTCAGTCACAGGGGGCGGGGGCGCCGATGTGGGGGCAACTAATGAAAAACTGTTTTTT
TRBV6-1	TRBD2	TRBJ2-1	CASSEGPSGSSVGSYNEQFF	TGTGCCAGCAGTGAAGGGCCTAGCGGGAGTAGTGTGGGGTCCTACAATGAGCAGTTCTTC
TRBV11-2	-	TRBJ2-2	CASSLGTLANTGELFF	TGTGCCAGCAGCCTCGGTACACTAGCGAACACCGGGGAGCTGTTTTTT
TRBV27	TRBD2	TRBJ2-3	CASSNGRVRDTQYF	TGTGCCAGCAGCAACGGGAGGGTTAGAGATACGCAGTATTTT
TRBV5-1	TRBD1	TRBJ2-7	CASSLPGGAYEQYF	TGCGCCAGCAGCTTGCCAGGGGGCGCGTACGAGCAGTACTTC
TRBV27	TRBD1	TRBJ2-3	CASRPRQGTGHTDTQYF	TGTGCCAGCAGACCCCGCCAGGGGACAGGACACACAGATACGCAGTATTTT
TRBV2	-	TRBJ1-2	CASSDRRSNYGYTF	TGTGCCAGCAGTGATCGACGGAGTAACTATGGCTACACCTTC
TRBV9	TRBD2	TRBJ2-3	CASSVLGLGTDTQYF	TGTGCCAGCAGCGTATTAGGACTAGGCACAGATACGCAGTATTTT
TRBV4-1	-	TRBJ1-2	CASSQASGQYYGYTF	TGCGCCAGCAGCCAAGCCTCCGGACAGTACTATGGCTACACCTTC
TRBV13	TRBD1	TRBJ2-5	CASSSSGTGAPRGQYF	TGTGCCAGCAGCTCCTCAGGGACAGGGGCCCCCAGGGGCCAGTACTTC
TRBV5-1	-	TRBJ1-1	CASSLGQENTEAFF	TGCGCCAGCAGCTTGGGACAAGAGAACACTGAAGCTTTCTTT
TRBV2	-	TRBJ2-5	CASSDNYGETQYF	TGTGCCAGCAGTGACAACTACGGAGAGACCCAGTACTTC
TRBV11-2	-	TRBJ2-3	CASSLDLGRDTQYF	TGTGCCAGCAGCTTAGATTTGGGCAGAGATACGCAGTATTTT
TRBV5-1	TRBD1	TRBJ2-7	CASSLSTGSREQYF	TGCGCCAGCAGCTTGTCGACAGGGTCGAGAGAGCAGTACTTC
TRBV6-6	-	TRBJ2-4	CASTPGGIQYF	TGTGCCAGCACCCCCGGTGGCATTCAGTACTTC
TRBV7-8	-	TRBJ2-5	CASSHRQATPQETQYF	TGTGCCAGCAGCCATCGACAGGCAACTCCCCAAGAGACCCAGTACTTC
TRBV7-6	-	TRBJ2-7	CASSPAVPSYEQYF	TGTGCCAGCAGCCCAGCGGTTCCATCCTACGAGCAGTACTTC
TRBV18	TRBD1	TRBJ1-1	CASSPLTYQGATEAFF	TGTGCCAGCTCACCGTTAACTTATCAGGGGGCCACTGAAGCTTTCTTT
TRBV27	TRBD1	TRBJ2-1	CASRLYRDREGYEQFF	TGTGCCAGCCGACTTTACCGGGACAGAGAGGGATATGAGCAGTTCTTC
TRBV18	-	TRBJ1-4	CASSQNHRDEKLFF	TGTGCCAGCTCTCAAAACCACAGGGATGAAAAACTGTTTTTT
TRBV10-3	TRBD1	TRBJ1-1	CAISPDRGVSEAFF	TGTGCCATCAGCCCGGACAGGGGGGTGTCTGAAGCTTTCTTT
TRBV19	-	TRBJ2-1	CASSLSGPPYNEQFF	TGTGCCAGTAGTCTTAGCGGACCTCCCTACAATGAGCAGTTCTTC